This T cell receptor beta chain appears in the sequencing data of a study of identical twins. The CDR3 consists of 14 residues. Germline trimming cut 2 bases from V and 6 bases from J; bases unmatched to any gene: 5. Germline CDR1 and CDR2: DFQATT and SNEGSKA (reference sequence). cDNA molecules carried unique molecular identifiers, and template switching added a universal primer site. TCRdb re-analysed the 5' RACE reads in MiXCR, keeping a single row per CDR3 protein. The data contain 1.5 million to 2 million distinct CDR3 sequences, about 30% of them seen just once; the ten biggest clones take up under 0.35%. The sample holds a few counts of this clonotype. The target antigen is unknown. Broader study findings: Cord blood's abundant beta clonotypes had fewer insertions, unlike memory repertoires.

J is TRBJ1-5 and V is TRBV20-1; 9 bases map to TRBD1. The receptor was isolated from a newborn girl in good health. The specimen sequenced was cord blood. CDR3: CSARKGQGGQPQHF. CDR3 bases: TGCAGTGCTAGAAAGGGACAGGGAGGTCAGCCCCAGCATTTT.